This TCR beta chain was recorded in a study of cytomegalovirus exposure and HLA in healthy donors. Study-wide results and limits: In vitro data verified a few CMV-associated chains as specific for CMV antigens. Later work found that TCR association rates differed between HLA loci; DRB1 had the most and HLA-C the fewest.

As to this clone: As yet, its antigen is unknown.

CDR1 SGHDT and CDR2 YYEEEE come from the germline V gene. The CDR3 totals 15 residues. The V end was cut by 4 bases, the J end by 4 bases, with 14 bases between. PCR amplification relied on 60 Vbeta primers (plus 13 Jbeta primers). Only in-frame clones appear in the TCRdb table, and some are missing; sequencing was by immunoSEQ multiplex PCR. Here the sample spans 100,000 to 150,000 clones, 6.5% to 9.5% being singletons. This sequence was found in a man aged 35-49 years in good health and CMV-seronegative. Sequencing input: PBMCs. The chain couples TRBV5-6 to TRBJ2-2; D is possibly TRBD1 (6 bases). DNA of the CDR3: TGTGCCAGCAGCCTGGTGGACAGTACCACCGGGGAGCTGTTTTTT. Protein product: CASSLVDSTTGELFF.